These 26 T cell receptor beta chains came from one sample sequenced in a study of T cells in women clearing cervical HPV infection (dated by TCRdb to the late 2010s). Libraries were built with the immunoSEQ multiplex PCR assay. Not all clones reach the TCRdb copy of this immuneACCESS table, which keeps in-frame sequences only. Checked studies attribute under half of the gap to unresolved V genes and leave the rest unexplained. The sample table gives 25,000 to 35,000 clones. In total, the top ten clones hold approximately 2.9% of the sample. The sequenced sample was blood buffy coat. The source of these receptors is a woman aged 18 to 75 with a cervical HPV16 infection that either progressed to CIN3+ or cleared (not recorded which).

Notes on this clone: The read ends 3 residues early relative to the CDR3; the germline J gene fills the gap. The V gene is TRBV20-1, the J gene TRBJ2-2, with 8 nucleotides matching TRBD1. The germline V gene has CDR1 DFQATT and CDR2 SNEGSKA (reference sequence). The CDR3 consists of 13 residues. The CDR3: CSAWDRNNSPLFF. The CDR3 DNA, read in part, is TGCAGTGCTTGGGACAGGAATAATTCACCG.

Comments on this clone: The read gets to within 3 residues of the CDR3 end, and the germline J gene fills in the rest. J is TRBJ2-2 and V is TRBV30, with 9 bases fitting TRBD2. This CDR3 contains 15 residues. With 3 bases clipped from V and 0 bases from J, the junction kept 2 bases outside the gene matches. CDR1 and CDR2 (germline): GTSNPN, SVGIG (reference sequence). This CDR3 reads CAWRTSGTNTGELFF. The CDR3 bases that were read are TGTGCCTGGAGGACTAGCGGAACGAACACCGGGGAG.

About this clone itself: The CDR3 end falls 3 residues outside the read, so it is completed with the germline J gene. The chain recombines TRBV5-1 with TRBJ2-2, with 15 bases fitting TRBD2. This CDR3 contains 17 residues. V was pared by 4 bases and J by 5 bases, with 6 bases of the junction left unmatched. CDR1 is SGHRS, CDR2 YFSETQ, per germline. The part of the CDR3 DNA that was read is TGCGCCAGCAGCCGCCGGACTAGCGGGGGGGGTACCGGGGAG. It translates to CASSRRTSGGGTGE. The CDR3 as a whole reads CASSRRTSGGGTGELFF. Together with reference TRBV5-1 and TRBJ2-2, the CDR3 gives the full variable domain: KAGVTQTPRYLIKTRGQQVTLSCSPISGHRSVSWYQQTPGQGLQFLFEYFSETQRNKGNFPGRFSGRQFSNSRSEMNVSTLELGDSALYLCASSRRTSGGGTGELFFGEGSRLTVL.

Turning to this clone: Read coverage stops 3 residues before the CDR3 terminus; the germline J gene supplies the remainder. The V call is TRBV19, the J call TRBJ2-1; TRBD1 aligns across 8 bases. This CDR3 spans 15 amino acids. Germline V gives CDR1 LNHDA, CDR2 SQIVND (reference sequence). J was trimmed by 4 bases and V by 6 bases; bases with no gene match: 8. The CDR3 protein is CASSHRGLGYNEQFF. The CDR3 bases that were read are TGTGCCAGTAGCCACAGGGGGTTGGGATACAATGAG.

Notes on this clone: The read falls 3 residues short of the CDR3 end, and the missing part is taken from the germline J gene. The V and J genes are TRBV12-3 or TRBV12-4 and TRBJ2-5; maybe TRBD1 (6 bases). Trimming shortened V by 1 base and J by 3 bases, and 6 bases separated the two germline ends. The CDR3 contains 13 residues. CDR3 amino acids: CASSLDREETQYF. The part of the CDR3 DNA that was read is TGTGCCAGCAGTTTAGACAGGGAAGAGACC.

As regards this clone: Coverage ceases 3 residues before the CDR3 finishes, and the germline J gene fills in the end. The J gene is TRBJ2-3, the V gene TRBV6-2 or TRBV6-3; TRBD2 matches at 7 bases. The CDR3 has 15 amino acids. Germline values: CDR1 MNHEY, CDR2 SVGEGT. Trimming at V came to 4 bases and at J to 2 bases, leaving 6 bases not matched to a gene. The CDR3 here is CASSWGTTDTDTQYF. The sequenced part of the CDR3 DNA is TGTGCCAGCAGTTGGGGGACTACAGACACAGATACG.

On this clone itself: Germline is not matched at one junction end, which may reflect a read error. Sequencing ends 3 residues short of the CDR3 end; the germline J gene provides the rest. The chain uses TRBV7-9 and TRBJ1-1, with 7 bases aligning to TRBD1. Germline loops: CDR1 SEHNR, CDR2 FQNEAQ (reference sequence). The CDR3 is 14 residues long. The CDR3 DNA, read in part, is TGTGCCGGCAGCGTCGGACAGGTGAACACTGAA. Its protein is CAGSVGQVNTE. The complete CDR3 sequence is CAGSVGQVNTEAFF.

Regarding this clone: The observed sequence ends 3 residues before the CDR3 terminus, with the missing tail filled in from the germline J gene. The gene calls are TRBV7-8 and TRBJ2-1, with D perhaps TRBD1 (6 bases). CDR1 and CDR2 from the germline V gene are SGHVS and FQNEAQ. V was clipped by 5 bases and J by 7 bases, with 18 bases between them. CDR3 length: 15 amino acids. CDR3: CASSNQTGYRNEQFF. CDR3 DNA (partial): TGTGCCAGCAGCAACCAAACAGGGTATAGGAATGAG.

The chain's CDR3 is CAISGGQGAKTDTQYF. The sequenced part of the CDR3 DNA is TGTGCCATCAGTGGGGGACAGGGGGCGAAAACAGATACG. The chain combines TRBV10-3 with TRBJ2-3; the match to TRBD1 covers 12 bases. The CDR3 is cut off 3 residues early in the read; its end comes from the germline J gene. The CDR3 is made up of 16 amino acids. Germline loops: CDR1 ENHRY, CDR2 SYGVKD. Trimming cost V 4 bases and J 3 bases; bases outside gene matches: 5.

Points on this clone: Coverage ceases 3 residues before the CDR3 finishes, and the germline J gene fills in the end. The chain recombines TRBV13 with TRBJ1-1; unclear D gene. V lost 5 bases and J lost 2, with 9 bases in between. CDR3 length: 13 residues. Per germline, CDR1 PRHDT and CDR2 FYEKMQ (reference sequence). The CDR3 loop is CASSSGLNTEAFF. The sequenced part of the CDR3 DNA is TGTGCCAGCAGCAGTGGGCTTAACACTGAA.

Concerning this clone itself: The read is 3 residues too short to cover the CDR3 end, so that end is filled in from the germline J gene. The J gene is TRBJ1-4, the V gene TRBV18, with D unclear. The V and J ends lost 3 bases and 7 bases respectively, with 12 bases between them. The V gene's germline CDR1 is KGHSH and CDR2 LQKENI. This CDR3 comprises 14 residues. The CDR3 protein is CASSPSGLSEKLFF. CDR3 bases read: TGTGCCAGCTCACCTTCCGGACTGAGTGAAAAA.

A word on this clone: The CDR3 is cut off 3 residues early in the read; its end comes from the germline J gene. This chain joins TRBV18 and TRBJ2-1; D is tentatively TRBD1 or TRBD2 (5 bases each). Germline CDR1 reads KGHSH; CDR2 reads LQKENI. This CDR3 is 19 amino acids long. Trimming removed 1 base from V and 3 bases from J, with 22 bases in between. The covered CDR3 bases are TGTGCCAGCTCACCACGGGGCAGGGATGACTGGAGGTACTACAATGAG. The encoded protein is CASSPRGRDDWRYYNE. The whole CDR3 protein is CASSPRGRDDWRYYNEQFF.

For this clone: The CDR3 is cut off 3 residues early in the read; its end comes from the germline J gene. This sample also contains other DNA sequences that code for the same CDR3. The chain carries TRBV18 and TRBJ2-1; TRBD2 aligns across 9 bases. CDR3 length: 18 amino acids. Germline CDR1 KGHSH, CDR2 LQKENI. V trimming: 0 bases; J trimming: 4 bases; junction bases outside the gene matches: 10. CDR3 DNA, as far as it was read: TGTGCCAGCTCACCACCGTATAGGCGGGAGGGCCTGTACAATGAG. It codes for CASSPPYRREGLYNE. The entire CDR3 sequence reads CASSPPYRREGLYNEQFF.

Notes on this clone: Coverage ceases 3 residues before the CDR3 finishes, and the germline J gene fills in the end. The V and J genes are TRBV7-9 and TRBJ1-6, with TRBD1 as a possible D gene (6 bases). This CDR3 spans 15 amino acids. Trimming stripped 7 bases from V and 4 bases from J, with 14 bases between. CDR1 and CDR2 from the germline V gene are SEHNR and FQNEAQ (reference sequence). CDR3 loop: CASTDGGQYNSPLHF. The part of the CDR3 DNA that was read is TGTGCCAGCACCGATGGGGGACAATATAATTCACCC.

With regard to this clone: The missing CDR3 end, 3 residues past where the read stops, is filled in from the germline J gene. The J gene is TRBJ1-1, the V gene TRBV19; 10 bases align to TRBD1. The germline V gene encodes CDR1 LNHDA and CDR2 SQIVND (reference sequence). This CDR3 is built from 14 residues. The CDR3 bases that were read are TGTGCCAGTAGTCCCGGGACAGGGGCCGAGGGA. The encoded protein is CASSPGTGAEG. From start to end, the CDR3 is CASSPGTGAEGAFF. Complete variable domain (other parts from reference TRBV19 and TRBJ1-1): DGGITQSPKYLFRKEGQNVTLSCEQNLNHDAMYWYRQDPGQGLRLIYYSQIVNDFQKGDIAEGYSVSREKKESFPLTVTSAQKNPTAFYLCASSPGTGAEGAFFGQGTRLTVV.

A remark on this clone: The read finishes 3 residues shy of the CDR3 end, and the germline J gene is used to complete it. This sequence joins TRBV20-1 and TRBJ2-7, with D tentatively TRBD2 (5 bases). The CDR3 sequence is 14 residues long. The V end was cut by 1 base, the J end by 2 bases, with 12 bases between. The V gene's germline CDR1 is DFQATT and CDR2 SNEGSKA (reference sequence). The CDR3 sequence: CSARGGLATYEQYF. The sequenced CDR3 bases are TGCAGTGCTAGAGGAGGGCTAGCAACCTACGAG.

On this clone itself: Read sequence stops 3 residues before the CDR3 end, and the germline J gene provides the missing end. V gene TRBV30 combines with J gene TRBJ2-7; D is unclear. Trimming took off 1 base at V and 2 bases at J, with 9 bases between the two ends. The length of the CDR3 is 13 residues. Germline V gives CDR1 GTSNPN, CDR2 SVGIG (reference sequence). The CDR3 bases that were read are TGTGCCTGGAGTGGAAGTAGCCCCTACGAG. This gives the protein CAWSGSSPYE. Given in full, the CDR3 is CAWSGSSPYEQYF.

With respect to this clone: The sequence runs out 3 residues before the end of the CDR3; the remainder is reconstructed from the germline J gene. V and J are TRBV7-2 and TRBJ2-3, with TRBD2 matching over 10 bases. CDR3 length: 15 residues. The ends lost 4 bases at V and 4 bases at J; junction bases unmatched: 5. The V gene's germline CDR1 is SGHTA and CDR2 FQGNSA. The covered CDR3 bases are TGTGCCAGCAGCTCGCTAGCGGGAGCCCCAGATACG. The encoded protein is CASSSLAGAPDT. The whole CDR3 protein reads CASSSLAGAPDTQYF.

A word on this clone: The read terminates 3 residues ahead of where the CDR3 ends, so the germline J gene completes it. The rearrangement links TRBV12-3 or TRBV12-4 to TRBJ2-7; 12 bases are a match to TRBD1. With V trimmed by 5 bases and J by 5 bases, 10 bases remained unmatched. The CDR3 loop spans 16 amino acids. The CDR3 reads CASSGGDRGHYNEQYF. CDR3 DNA, as far as it was read: TGTGCCAGCAGTGGAGGGGACAGGGGGCATTATAACGAG.

In regard to this clone: The read falls 3 residues short of the CDR3 end, and the missing part is taken from the germline J gene. The V and J genes are TRBV5-1 and TRBJ2-3, with 9 positions matching TRBD2. V lost 4 bases, J lost 4 bases, and 10 bases stayed unmatched. Germline CDR1 and CDR2: SGHRS and YFSETQ. The CDR3 runs to 16 residues. The sequenced part of the CDR3 DNA is TGCGCCAGCAGCAGAGGGCTAGCGGGGTCCTCAGATACG. Residues: CASSRGLAGSSDT. The whole CDR3 reads CASSRGLAGSSDTQYF.

Points on this clone: The CDR3 goes on 3 residues after the read ends, and that part is filled in from the germline J gene. The gene calls are TRBV15 and TRBJ2-7; the match to TRBD2 covers 8 bases. Germline trimming cut 5 bases from V and 0 bases from J; bases unmatched to any gene: 3. This CDR3 has 14 amino acids. Germline assignment: CDR1 LNHNV and CDR2 YYDKDF (reference sequence). CDR3 DNA, as far as it was read: TGTGCCACCAGCTTAGCGGGGTCCTCCTACGAG. Residues: CATSLAGSSYE. The full-length CDR3 reads as CATSLAGSSYEQYF.

About this clone: The read ends 3 residues shy of where the CDR3 ends; the end is completed using the germline J gene. The gene calls are TRBV30 and TRBJ2-7; D gene unclear. Trimming took 1 base from V and 3 from J, leaving 10 bases between them. CDR3 size: 13 residues. Germline V lookup: CDR1 GTSNPN, CDR2 SVGIG (reference sequence). CDR3 DNA, as far as it was read: TGTGCCTGGAGTGATAGGTACAGCTACGAG. It specifies CAWSDRYSYE. The CDR3 in its entirety is CAWSDRYSYEQYF.

Of note for this clone: The read ends 3 residues shy of where the CDR3 ends; the end is completed using the germline J gene. The rearrangement links TRBV19 to TRBJ2-2; possibly TRBD1 for D (5 bases). Trimming pared 3 bases from V and 4 bases from J, leaving 12 bases between. The CDR3 totals 15 residues. Germline assignment: CDR1 LNHDA and CDR2 SQIVND (reference sequence). The DNA read from the CDR3 is TGTGCCAGTAGTATCCTAACAGGAAGCACCGGGGAG. Amino acid sequence: CASSILTGSTGE. The entire CDR3 is CASSILTGSTGELFF.

As regards this clone: The read stops 3 residues short of the end of the CDR3; the missing end is completed from the germline J gene. This chain links TRBV10-1 with TRBJ1-1; tentatively, D is TRBD1 (5 bases). V was pared by 10 bases and J by 0 bases, with 9 bases between. The germline V gene encodes CDR1 WNHNN and CDR2 SYGVQD (reference sequence). This CDR3 is 12 amino acids long. The CDR3 here is CATGGLNTEAFF. The sequenced part of the CDR3 DNA is TGCGCCACCGGGGGGTTGAACACTGAA.

This clone registers medium-sized by frequency. The CDR3 end is not reached by the read, which stops 3 residues before it; the germline J gene fills it in. The chain uses TRBV20-1 and TRBJ1-4; TRBD1 matches at 7 bases. Germline V gene lookup returns CDR1 DFQATT and CDR2 SNEGSKA (reference sequence). After removal of 6 bases from V and 7 bases from J, the junction contained 8 bases not matched to a gene. The CDR3 covers 13 residues. The CDR3 reads CSARQGASEKLFF. CDR3 DNA, as far as it was read: TGCAGTGCCAGACAGGGCGCCAGTGAAAAA.

CDR3 in amino acids: CASSPGTGTYEQYF. The covered CDR3 bases are TGTGCCAGCAGCCCCGGGACAGGGACCTACGAG. J is TRBJ2-7 and V is TRBV7-9; 9 nucleotides agree with TRBD1. Sequencing ends 3 residues short of the CDR3 end; the germline J gene provides the rest. Trimming cost V 5 bases and J 2 bases; bases outside gene matches: 4. This CDR3 contains 14 residues. From germline, CDR1 is SEHNR and CDR2 FQNEAQ (reference sequence).